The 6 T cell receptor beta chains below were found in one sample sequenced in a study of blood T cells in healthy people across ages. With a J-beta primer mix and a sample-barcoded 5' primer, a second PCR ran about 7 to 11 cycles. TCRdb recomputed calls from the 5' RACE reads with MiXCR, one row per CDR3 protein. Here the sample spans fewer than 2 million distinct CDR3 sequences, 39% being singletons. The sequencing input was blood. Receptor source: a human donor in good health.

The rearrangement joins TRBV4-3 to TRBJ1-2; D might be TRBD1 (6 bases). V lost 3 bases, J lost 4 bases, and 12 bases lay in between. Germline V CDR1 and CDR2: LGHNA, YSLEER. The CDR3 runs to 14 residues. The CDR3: CASSQTDRSYGYTF. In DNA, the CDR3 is TGCGCCAGCAGCCAGACGGACAGATCCTATGGCTACACCTTC.

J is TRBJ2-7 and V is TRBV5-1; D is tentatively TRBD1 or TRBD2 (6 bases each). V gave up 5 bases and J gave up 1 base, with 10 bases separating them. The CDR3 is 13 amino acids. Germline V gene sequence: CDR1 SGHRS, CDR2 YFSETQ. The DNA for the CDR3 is TGCGCCAGCAGACCGGGGGCTTCCTACGAGCAGTACTTC. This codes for CASRPGASYEQYF.

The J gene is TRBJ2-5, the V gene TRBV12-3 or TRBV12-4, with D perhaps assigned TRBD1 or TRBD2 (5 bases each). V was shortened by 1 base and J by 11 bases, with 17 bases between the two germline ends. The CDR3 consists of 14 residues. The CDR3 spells CASSLGDGRFAQYF. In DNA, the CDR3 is TGTGCCAGCAGTTTAGGGGACGGACGATTCGCGCAGTACTTC.

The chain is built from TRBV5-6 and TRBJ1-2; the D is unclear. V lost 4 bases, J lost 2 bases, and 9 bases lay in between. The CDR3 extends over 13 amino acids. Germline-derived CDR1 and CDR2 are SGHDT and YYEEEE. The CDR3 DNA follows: TGTGCCAGCAGCAGCCAGAAAAACTATGGCTACACCTTC. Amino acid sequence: CASSSQKNYGYTF. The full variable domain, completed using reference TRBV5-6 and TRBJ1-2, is DAGVTQSPTHLIKTRGQQVTLRCSPKSGHDTVSWYQQALGQGPQFIFQYYEEEERQRGNFPDRFSGHQFPNYSSELNVNALLLGDSALYLCASSSQKNYGYTFGSGTRLTVV.

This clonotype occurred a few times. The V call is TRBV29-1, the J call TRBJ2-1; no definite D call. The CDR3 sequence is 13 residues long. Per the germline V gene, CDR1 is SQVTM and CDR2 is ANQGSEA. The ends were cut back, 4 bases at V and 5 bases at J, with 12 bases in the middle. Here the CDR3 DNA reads TGCAGCGTTGTGGCAGCGAACCACAATGAGCAGTTCTTC. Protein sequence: CSVVAANHNEQFF.

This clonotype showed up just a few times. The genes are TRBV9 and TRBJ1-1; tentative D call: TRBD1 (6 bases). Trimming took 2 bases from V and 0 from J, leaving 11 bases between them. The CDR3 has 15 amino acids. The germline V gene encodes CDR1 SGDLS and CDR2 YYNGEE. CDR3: CASSVRTDMNTEAFF. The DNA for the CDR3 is TGTGCCAGCAGCGTTCGGACAGACATGAACACTGAAGCTTTCTTT.